This T cell receptor (beta chain) was identified during a study of blood T cell repertoires in COVID-19. Study-wide background: The samples span acute and convalescent COVID-19 from the United States, Italy and Spain.

The CDR3 runs 11 residues. Trimming stripped 4 bases from V and 3 bases from J, with 4 bases between. CDR1 SNHLY and CDR2 FYNNEI come from the germline V gene. Of note for this clone: At the DNA level, this CDR3 is encoded by other sequences in the same sample as well.

In the authors' workflow: Amplification of reference gene primers was used by the study to estimate nucleated cell counts. Data came from immunoSEQ multiplex PCR; TCRdb stores just in-frame clones and leaves some out. V and J calls and clone size are copied from that table; D and trimming were computed from the DNA. The sample has 450,000 or so clones, 90% seen once. Living in about two dozen US areas, the participants were between roughly 18 and 89 years of age. Clinical histories supplied by participants themselves formed the basis of cohort assignment. The sequence was collected from a man aged 18 to 29 who had recovered from COVID-19. This chain uses TRBV2 with TRBJ2-7; D ambiguous. The sequencing sample was made of PBMCs or T cells enriched from blood (not recorded which). CDR3 coding DNA: TGTGCCAGCAGTGGAGTCTACGAGCAGTACTTC. This sequence encodes CASSGVYEQYF.